These T cell receptor beta chains were read from a single sample in a study of T-cell reconstitution after alpha-beta-depleted transplantation in children. In TCRdb, the PCR reads were re-called with MiXCR into one record per CDR3 protein. The sample has 250,000 to 300,000 distinct CDR3 sequences; around 9.1% are singletons. The starting material was PBMCs, obtained before TCRalphabeta/CD19-depleted stem cell transplant. All receptors derive from a boy under three years old with acute myeloid leukemia, due to receive a stem cell transplant. Both conserved end residues are part of each CDR3. A D gene is named only where the DNA matches it firmly. Not every row has a clone size; where given, it reads once, few, many or a size class.

D gene	clone size	J gene	V gene	CDR3 protein	CDR3 DNA
.	many	TRBJ2-5	TRBV20-1	CSARVPGTHTF	TGCAGTGCTAGAGTACCCGGGACCCATACCTTC
TRBD2	.	TRBJ2-2	TRBV20-1	CSAREGTSNGELFF	TGCAGTGCTAGAGAAGGGACTAGCAACGGGGAGCTGTTTTTT
TRBD2	many	TRBJ2-5	TRBV12-3/TRBV12-4	CASSPVGKGLLWTQYF	TGTGCCAGCAGTCCCGTCGGGAAGGGACTACTATGGACCCAGTACTTC
.	many	TRBJ2-3	TRBV4-3	CASSPGDGGDTQYF	TGCGCCAGCAGCCCTGGCGATGGAGGGGATACGCAGTATTTT
.	many	TRBJ2-5	TRBV7-2	CASSPRLGGYQETQYF	TGTGCCAGCAGCCCCCGGCTAGGGGGGTACCAAGAGACCCAGTACTTC
.	.	TRBJ2-1	TRBV5-6	CASSIPTGNEQFF	TGTGCCAGCAGCATACCTACAGGGAATGAGCAGTTCTTC
TRBD1	many	TRBJ2-3	TRBV29-1	CITLRSGQGVSDTQYF	TGCATCACCCTAAGGTCGGGACAGGGGGTTTCAGATACGCAGTATTTT
.	many	TRBJ2-2	TRBV10-3	CATCPGFLNTGELFF	TGTGCCACCTGTCCAGGATTCCTGAACACCGGGGAGCTGTTTTTT
TRBD2	many	TRBJ2-1	TRBV11-2	CASSLTVSGGGLNEQFF	TGTGCCAGCAGCTTAACGGTTAGCGGGGGGGGCCTGAATGAGCAGTTCTTC
.	many	TRBJ2-1	TRBV12-3/TRBV12-4	CASSLGVAAYNEQFF	TGTGCCAGCAGTTTGGGGGTAGCGGCTTACAATGAGCAGTTCTTC
.	many	TRBJ2-3	TRBV12-3/TRBV12-4	CASSSGGPPDTQYF	TGTGCCAGCAGTTCGGGTGGGCCACCCGATACGCAGTATTTT
.	many	TRBJ2-7	TRBV20-1	CSASSGTYEQYF	TGCAGTGCCTCGAGCGGTACCTACGAGCAGTACTTC
TRBD2	many	TRBJ2-1	TRBV6-1	CASSALAGSFSYNEQFF	TGTGCCAGCAGTGCCCTAGCGGGCTCCTTCTCCTACAATGAGCAGTTCTTC
.	many	TRBJ2-2	TRBV5-5	CASSYPHSAGELFF	TGTGCCAGCAGCTACCCTCACTCGGCCGGGGAGCTGTTTTTT
TRBD2	many	TRBJ2-7	TRBV7-9	CASSLGASGRAHYEQYF	TGTGCCAGCAGCTTAGGGGCTAGCGGGAGGGCCCACTACGAGCAGTACTTC